This T cell receptor beta chain stems from a study of T cells in Graves' hyperthyroidism and ophthalmopathy. RNA transcripts served as the template for amplifying TCR beta CDR3 regions. The TCR CDR3 first-round RT-PCR relied on the HTBI primer set. In TCRdb, the multiplex PCR reads were re-called with MiXCR into one record per CDR3 protein. The sample has over 500,000 distinct CDR3 sequences; more than 15% are singletons. Source material: blood. The TCR was taken from a woman aged 18-29 years with Graves' ophthalmopathy.

In DNA form, the CDR3 reads TGTGCCAGCAGCGTAGCGGGCGGGAACTACAATGAGCAGTTCTTC. It translates to CASSVAGGNYNEQFF. The V and J genes are TRBV9 and TRBJ2-1, with a weak D call TRBD2 (6 bases). This CDR3 spans 15 amino acids. Trimming took off 0 bases at V and 3 bases at J, with 10 bases between the two ends. Germline V gene data show CDR1 as SGDLS and CDR2 as YYNGEE.